This TCR beta chain was sequenced in a study of T cell responses to AZD1222 COVID-19 vaccine (dated by TCRdb to the early 2020s). About the full investigation: Because spike-specific TCR depth and breadth did not differ between the two schedules, AZD1222 recipients who got a second dose at roughly 4 weeks were pooled with those who got a second dose at roughly 12 weeks. A total of over 230 trial participants underwent TCR sequencing, of whom about 210 received two doses of AZD1222 and around 26 received two doses of the MenACWY control vaccine. Enrollment into the trials was organized by age into subgroups of 18-55, 56-69 and 70-plus years, and those subgroups contained roughly 150, 30 and 60 TCR-sequenced participants, respectively.

V and J are trimmed by 5 bases and 3 bases, and the gene matches miss 0 bases of the junction. CDR1 and CDR2 are read off the germline V gene as MNHEY and SVGAGI. The CDR3 numbers 12 residues from cysteine through phenylalanine. CDR3 DNA only is kept here, 36 bases in frame from base 1. Points the paper makes about the study in general: After two AZD1222 doses, both the breadth and the depth of spike-specific TCRs were significantly higher than at day 0 and than in MenACWY recipients. Participants were mostly white British, with more females than males. The authors suggested clonal diversity may have been underestimated. In the small 56-69-year group, the increase in depth fell short of significance, most likely because of low power. Nearly half of unique spike-specific TCRs reportedly recognized epitopes outside regions mutated in the B.1.351 and B.1.1.7 variants. No day 14 peak-response samples were available, so repertoires were characterized only after the peak T cell response. Only six AZD1222 recipients were SARS-CoV-2 seropositive at baseline, limiting conclusions about previously exposed vaccinees. The whole spike protein was spanned by vaccine-associated CD4 TCRs, and dominant responses were seen in regions 160-218 and 743-854.

As to this clone: Its antigen is currently not known. Qualities for individual bases were not recorded, and no much larger clone is one base off.

The CDR3 regions of human TCRbeta chains were analyzed by immunosequencing. Regarding the original processing steps: Repertoire TCRs were matched against a reference library of SARS-CoV-2-specific TCRs generated with the MIRA antigen-specificity platform. Breadth was defined as the fraction of unique TCRs that were SARS-CoV-2-associated. Depth was defined as the fraction of total T cells that were SARS-CoV-2-associated. Using the MIRA data, each spike-specific TCR was mapped to the spike region that the TCR reacts to and placed in a CD4 or CD8 class. Log10-transformed breadth and depth values were compared by one-way ANOVA with Sidak's multiple comparisons tests. TCRdb's version of the immuneACCESS table is confined to in-frame rearrangements and falls short of the full clone set. An unresolved V gene accounts for under half of the shortfall where checked; the remainder is of unknown origin. Clonal size and the V and J genes are those of that table, whereas D and trimming came from the DNA. In all, the sample holds about 150,000 clones, and around nine tenths of those were seen once. The leading ten clones occupy roughly 1.9% of the sample.

The time point tag for this specimen amounts to: baseline before first vaccination. Vaccinee samples were obtained from the UK trials COV001 and COV002, which included a single-blind randomized controlled phase 2/3 trial of AZD1222 (ChAdOx1 nCoV-19) in healthy adults. For TCRbeta chain sequencing, PBMC samples from trial participants were taken at day 0 and at day 28 after the second dose. This sequence uses TRBV6-5 and TRBJ2-7, with 8 junctional bases fitting TRBD2. The TCR sequence derives from an adult in good health. The source was peripheral blood, collected on day 0 of AZD1222 vaccination. At the DNA level, the sequence is TGTGCCAGCAGTACTAGCGGCTACGAGCAGTACTTC. It codes for CASSTSGYEQYF.